Listed below are T cell receptor beta chains from one sample, sequenced in a study of shared clonotypes between healthy human individuals. The assay was immunoSEQ multiplex PCR, and TCRdb's table has in-frame clones only and misses some. The sample lists fewer than 1.6 million clones, roughly 98.5% occurring once. Sequencing was done on a sample of naive CD4+ T cells sorted from blood. Every receptor here comes from a man between 25 and 39 years old in good health. Both conserved end residues are part of each CDR3. Each record gives: D gene, V gene, J gene, CDR3 protein. A D gene is named only where the DNA matches it firmly.

d_gene: TRBD2
v_gene: TRBV28
j_gene: TRBJ2-7
CDR3aa: CASNRGGSGRYEQYF

d_gene: -
v_gene: TRBV25-1
j_gene: TRBJ2-7
CDR3aa: CASSENTGNYEQYF

d_gene: -
v_gene: TRBV2
j_gene: TRBJ2-7
CDR3aa: CATSQAYEQYF

d_gene: -
v_gene: TRBV15
j_gene: TRBJ2-7
CDR3aa: CATSRDLPPYEQYF

d_gene: -
v_gene: TRBV15
j_gene: TRBJ1-4
CDR3aa: CATSREAAIATNEKLFF

d_gene: -
v_gene: TRBV6-6
j_gene: TRBJ1-5
CDR3aa: CASSPGSRLGQPQHF

d_gene: -
v_gene: TRBV5-4
j_gene: TRBJ2-7
CDR3aa: CASSSKGEFYEQYF

d_gene: TRBD2
v_gene: TRBV4-1
j_gene: TRBJ2-3
CDR3aa: CASSRGGGLAGGGDTQYF

d_gene: -
v_gene: TRBV5-1
j_gene: TRBJ2-3
CDR3aa: CASSQWTAPSTDTQYF

d_gene: -
v_gene: TRBV7-9
j_gene: TRBJ1-3
CDR3aa: CASSPRSGDRGGNTIYF

d_gene: -
v_gene: TRBV2
j_gene: TRBJ1-4
CDR3aa: CASRSTDGNEKLFF

d_gene: -
v_gene: TRBV30
j_gene: TRBJ1-5
CDR3aa: CAWKGSEGQPQHF

d_gene: -
v_gene: TRBV28
j_gene: TRBJ2-3
CDR3aa: CASRTGAVTDTQYF

d_gene: TRBD2
v_gene: TRBV6-1
j_gene: TRBJ2-3
CDR3aa: CASSVTSGRSTDTQYF

d_gene: TRBD2
v_gene: TRBV5-1
j_gene: TRBJ2-2
CDR3aa: CASSASGIGELFF

d_gene: -
v_gene: TRBV6-5
j_gene: TRBJ1-1
CDR3aa: CASSHGQGTEAFF

d_gene: -
v_gene: TRBV9
j_gene: TRBJ1-3
CDR3aa: CASSVGAGESGNTIYF

d_gene: -
v_gene: TRBV6-1
j_gene: TRBJ1-5
CDR3aa: CASSDWAGQGSNQPQHF

d_gene: TRBD2
v_gene: TRBV5-1
j_gene: TRBJ2-5
CDR3aa: CASSFGTSGRRETQYF

d_gene: -
v_gene: TRBV4-1
j_gene: TRBJ2-3
CDR3aa: CASSREESWGLGDTQYF

d_gene: TRBD2
v_gene: TRBV19
j_gene: TRBJ2-2
CDR3aa: CASRAGGPSSGELFF

d_gene: TRBD1
v_gene: TRBV5-1
j_gene: TRBJ2-5
CDR3aa: CASSTGRGETQYF

d_gene: -
v_gene: TRBV7-8
j_gene: TRBJ2-5
CDR3aa: CASSLGRGWKQETQYF

d_gene: TRBD2
v_gene: TRBV18
j_gene: TRBJ2-2
CDR3aa: CASSPASGGNTGELFF

d_gene: -
v_gene: TRBV10-3
j_gene: TRBJ2-7
CDR3aa: CAITLGGAQNSEQYF

d_gene: -
v_gene: TRBV5-8
j_gene: TRBJ2-5
CDR3aa: CASSHRDF

d_gene: TRBD2
v_gene: TRBV7-3
j_gene: TRBJ2-1
CDR3aa: CASNKGPGLAGGDNEQFF

d_gene: -
v_gene: TRBV18
j_gene: TRBJ1-4
CDR3aa: CASSPITSDVEKLFF

d_gene: -
v_gene: TRBV10-2
j_gene: TRBJ1-1
CDR3aa: CASSDRRNTEAFF

d_gene: -
v_gene: TRBV11-2
j_gene: TRBJ1-2
CDR3aa: CASSPLTRDGYGYTF

d_gene: TRBD2
v_gene: TRBV15
j_gene: TRBJ2-1
CDR3aa: CATSRLQGLAGSYNEQFF

d_gene: -
v_gene: TRBV29-1
j_gene: TRBJ1-5
CDR3aa: CSVNRKKGHHSNQPQHF

d_gene: -
v_gene: TRBV21-1
j_gene: TRBJ1-5
CDR3aa: CASSKGPPDQPQHF

d_gene: -
v_gene: TRBV30
j_gene: TRBJ2-3
CDR3aa: CAWRSRASGSTDTQYF

d_gene: -
v_gene: TRBV19
j_gene: TRBJ1-1
CDR3aa: CASSIWNTEAFF

d_gene: TRBD2
v_gene: TRBV4-3
j_gene: TRBJ2-6
CDR3aa: CASSQRLAGGPTSGANVLTF

d_gene: -
v_gene: TRBV12-5
j_gene: TRBJ2-5
CDR3aa: CASGPSGGETQYF